A selection of T cell receptor beta chains follows, all from one sample in a study of cytomegalovirus exposure and HLA in healthy donors. Sequencing used immunoSEQ multiplex PCR; TCRdb keeps in-frame clones, though not all of them. The sample carries under 250,000 clones, 75% to 90% recorded once. The sequenced material came from PBMCs. The source of these receptors is a boy between 2 and 10 years old in good health and CMV-seronegative. The CDR3 runs from the conserved cysteine through the conserved F or W. A D gene is named only where the DNA matches it firmly. Clone size is not always given. Where it is, it says once, few, many or a class for expanded clones.

abundance	d_gene	v_gene	j_gene	CDR3nt	CDR3aa
-	TRBD2	TRBV6-4	TRBJ2-1	TGTGCCAGCAGTGAGGTTGGACTAGCGGAAAGCTCCTACAATGAGCAGTTCTTC	CASSEVGLAESSYNEQFF
-	TRBD1	TRBV5-4	TRBJ1-1	TGTGCCAGCAGCCTGACAGGGGAGGGCACTGAAGCTTTCTTT	CASSLTGEGTEAFF
-	TRBD2	TRBV29-1	TRBJ2-7	TGCAGCGTTGACGGTCCTAGCGGGGGATACGAGCAGTACTTC	CSVDGPSGGYEQYF
few	TRBD1	TRBV7-9	TRBJ1-2	TGTGCCAGCAGCCCCCCCGGACAGGGGGCCGGCGGCTACACCTTC	CASSPPGQGAGGYTF
once	-	TRBV30	TRBJ1-3	TGTGCCTGGAGCTGGGCCTCTGGAAACACCATATATTTT	CAWSWASGNTIYF
once	TRBD2	TRBV30	TRBJ2-7	TGTGCCTGGAGCGGGAGCGGGAGGGGGTACGAGCAGTACTTC	CAWSGSGRGYEQYF
-	TRBD1	TRBV6-1	TRBJ2-7	TGTGCCAGCAACCGGGACAGGGTCCCTAAGGACGAGCAGTACTTC	CASNRDRVPKDEQYF
-	-	TRBV30	TRBJ2-7	TGTGCCTGGAGTGTACTGGGTAGCGGAAAATACGAGCAGTACTTC	CAWSVLGSGKYEQYF
-	-	TRBV7-9	TRBJ1-5	TGTGCCAGCAGCCATTCTTGGGGAGGAGATCAGCCCCAGCATTTT	CASSHSWGGDQPQHF
-	-	TRBV4-1	TRBJ2-7	TGCGCCAGCAGCCAAGGGATCCAGGTAGGCTACGAGCAGTACTTC	CASSQGIQVGYEQYF
once	TRBD2	TRBV6-4	TRBJ2-2	TGTGCCAGCAGTGACTGGACTAGCGGGAACACCGGGGAGCTGTTTTTT	CASSDWTSGNTGELFF
-	-	TRBV13	TRBJ1-2	TGTGCCAGCAGCTTGGGAGGGAATGGCTATGGCTACACCTTC	CASSLGGNGYGYTF
-	TRBD2	TRBV19	TRBJ2-2	TGTGCCAGTAGTATAGCGGGTGCGGGAGCGCTGGACACCGGGGAGCTGTTTTTT	CASSIAGAGALDTGELFF
-	TRBD1	TRBV6-1	TRBJ2-7	TGTGCCAGCCTCAGGGGGCCCTTATACGAGCAGTACTTC	CASLRGPLYEQYF
-	-	TRBV2	TRBJ1-2	TGTGCCAGCAGTGAATATCTGGGAGGGTGCGGCTACACCTTC	CASSEYLGGCGYTF
once	TRBD2	TRBV6-5	TRBJ2-2	TGTGCCAGCAATCGACTAGCGGGAGACACCGGGGAGCTGTTTTTT	CASNRLAGDTGELFF
-	TRBD1	TRBV30	TRBJ2-7	TGTGCCTGGTGGAGGCAGGGGGCCTACGAGCAGTACTTC	CAWWRQGAYEQYF
-	TRBD2	TRBV19	TRBJ2-7	TGTGCCAGTAGTATACTAGCGGGGCTCTCCTACGAGCAGTACTTC	CASSILAGLSYEQYF
-	-	TRBV14	TRBJ1-2	TGTGCCAGCAGCCCGCTGGGGGCAGAAAACTATGGCTACACCTTC	CASSPLGAENYGYTF
-	-	TRBV5-6	TRBJ2-4	TGTGCCAGCAGCACGGGACTCACGGGGCACATTCAGTACTTC	CASSTGLTGHIQYF
-	TRBD2	TRBV6-1	TRBJ2-5	TGTGCCAGCAGTGGGACTAGGGAAGAGACCCAGTACTTC	CASSGTREETQYF
-	-	TRBV6-1	TRBJ2-5	TGTGCCAGCGGCGGAGAGACCCAGTACTTC	CASGGETQYF
-	TRBD1	TRBV2	TRBJ1-2	TGTGCCAGCAGAGACAGGGGCGTTAACTATGGCTACACCTTC	CASRDRGVNYGYTF
-	TRBD1	TRBV30	TRBJ2-7	TGTGCCTGGAGTGCGGACAGGGGTAGTTACGAGCAGTACTTC	CAWSADRGSYEQYF
-	-	TRBV6-4	TRBJ2-2	TGTGCCAGCAGTGGCGATGCGAACACCGGGGAGCTGTTTTTT	CASSGDANTGELFF
few	-	TRBV6-5	TRBJ1-1	TGTGCCAGCAGTTACCTTGGGGGCGCGGACACTGAAGCTTTCTTT	CASSYLGGADTEAFF
once	-	TRBV2	TRBJ2-2	TGTGCCAGCATAGTTAGTACGAACACCGGGGAGCTGTTTTTT	CASIVSTNTGELFF
few	TRBD2	TRBV4-1	TRBJ2-7	TGCGCCAGCAGCCAACGCGCCGGGGGGGCAGAGTACTTC	CASSQRAGGAEYF
-	-	TRBV7-3	TRBJ2-2	TGTGCCAGCAGCTTAGGCAGCGGGGAGCTGTTTTTT	CASSLGSGELFF
few	-	TRBV10-3	TRBJ2-7	TGTGCCATCGCGGCCGTACCATCCTACGAGCAGTACTTC	CAIAAVPSYEQYF
-	-	TRBV5-4	TRBJ2-7	TGTGCCAGCAGCGCAGACAGTTACTCCTACGAGCAGTACTTC	CASSADSYSYEQYF
-	TRBD2	TRBV6-1	TRBJ2-7	TGTGCCAGCAGTCGCGGGGGGATCGGATACGAGCAGTACTTC	CASSRGGIGYEQYF